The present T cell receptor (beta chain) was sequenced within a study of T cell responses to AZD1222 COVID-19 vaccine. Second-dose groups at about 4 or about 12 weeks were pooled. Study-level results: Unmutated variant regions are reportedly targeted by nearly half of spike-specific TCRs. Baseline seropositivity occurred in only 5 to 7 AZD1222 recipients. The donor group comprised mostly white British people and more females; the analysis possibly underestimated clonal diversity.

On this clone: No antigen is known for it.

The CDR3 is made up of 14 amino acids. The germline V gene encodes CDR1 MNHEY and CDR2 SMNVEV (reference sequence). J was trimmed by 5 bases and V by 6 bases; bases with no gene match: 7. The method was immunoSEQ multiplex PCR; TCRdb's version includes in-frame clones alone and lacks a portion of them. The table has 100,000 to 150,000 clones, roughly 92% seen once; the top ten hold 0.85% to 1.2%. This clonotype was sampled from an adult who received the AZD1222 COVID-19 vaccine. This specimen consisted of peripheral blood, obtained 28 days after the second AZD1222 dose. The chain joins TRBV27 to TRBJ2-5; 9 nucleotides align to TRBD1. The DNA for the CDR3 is TGTGCCAGCAGGGAACAGGGGGCCCAGGAGACCCAGTACTTC. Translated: CASREQGAQETQYF.